The clone carrying this T cell receptor (beta chain) was counted between two and nine times. Profiling relied on immunoSEQ multiplex PCR, and the TCRdb table lists in-frame clones only, not all of them. The sample yields 95,000 to 100,000 clones, 92% seen once. The data stem from a study of blood T cell repertoires in COVID-19. Study-level background: Sites across the United States, Italy and Spain contributed samples from acute and convalescent COVID-19. The cDNA or gDNA used as material had been derived from T cells, B-cell-depleted T cells, or PBMCs.

Trimming stripped 2 bases from V and 6 bases from J, with 17 bases between. Germline CDR1 LNHNV, CDR2 YYDKDF (reference sequence). CDR3 length: 15 amino acids. V usage is TRBV15 and J usage is TRBJ2-7, with TRBD2 as a possible D gene (5 bases). This TCR was recovered from a man aged 50 to 59 with active COVID-19. Sequenced material: peripheral blood. CDR3 in amino acids: CATSRRDSKHGEQYF. CDR3 DNA sequence: TGTGCCACCAGCAGACGGGATTCAAAGCACGGCGAGCAGTACTTC.